This T cell receptor beta chain stems from a study of blood T cells in healthy people across ages. Together with a sample-barcoded 5' primer, a J-beta primer mix was included in a second PCR lasting about 6 to 12 cycles. TCRdb re-called the 5' RACE reads with MiXCR, one entry per CDR3 protein. The sample consists of over 1.5 million distinct CDR3 sequences, 49% of them appearing once. General study results and limits: Comparison with aged donors showed that long-lived donors had more naive CD4+ cells and higher diversity.

This clonotype has more than one count but fewer than ten. Its antigen is currently unknown. In terms of origin and age, donors were healthy Caucasian individuals from Russia aged roughly 6 to 90. Every sample gave at least 5 micrograms of total RNA when it was extracted. Sequences were obtained from blood. The TCR sequence derives from a woman aged 40 to 49 in good health.

The CDR3, as DNA: TGTGCCAGCAGTTTAGGACCAGGGGCCCTCAATCAGCCCCAGCATTTT. It encodes CASSLGPGALNQPQHF. The chain recombines TRBV12-3 or TRBV12-4 with TRBJ1-5; weak D call: TRBD1 (6 bases). V was cut by 1 base and J by 3 bases, with 13 bases left in between. The CDR3 consists of 16 residues.